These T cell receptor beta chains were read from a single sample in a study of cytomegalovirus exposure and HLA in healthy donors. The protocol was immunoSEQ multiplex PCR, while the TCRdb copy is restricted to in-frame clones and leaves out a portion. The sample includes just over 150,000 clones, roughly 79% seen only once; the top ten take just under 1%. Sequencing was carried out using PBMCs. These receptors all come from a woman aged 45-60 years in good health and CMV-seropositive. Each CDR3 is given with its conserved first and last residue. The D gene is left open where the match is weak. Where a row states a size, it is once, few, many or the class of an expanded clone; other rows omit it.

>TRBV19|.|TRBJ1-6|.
TGTGCCAGTACCCCGACAGCGCGTCTTGGATCACCCCTCCACTTT
CASTPTARLGSPLHF
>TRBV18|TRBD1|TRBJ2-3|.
TGTGCCAGCTCACTTTCAGGGGGAATGGCGGATACGCAGTATTTT
CASSLSGGMADTQYF
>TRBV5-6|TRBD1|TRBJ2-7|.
TGTGCCAGCAGCTCTAAGGTCGCAGGACAGGGGGCCACCTACGAGCAGTACTTC
CASSSKVAGQGATYEQYF
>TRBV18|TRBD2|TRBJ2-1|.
TGTGCGGCCCTCGGACTAGCGGGAGTAGACAATGAGCAGTTCTTC
CAALGLAGVDNEQFF
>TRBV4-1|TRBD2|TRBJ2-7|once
TGCGCCAGCAGCCAAGATCAGCGGGAGACCTACGAGCAGTACTTC
CASSQDQRETYEQYF
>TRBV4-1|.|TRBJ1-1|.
TGCGCCAGCAGCCAAGTCGTCGGGGTCAGGAACACTGAAGCTTTCTTT
CASSQVVGVRNTEAFF
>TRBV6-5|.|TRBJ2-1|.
TGTGCCAGCAGTTACTCGACTAGTCAAAATGAGCAGTTCTTC
CASSYSTSQNEQFF
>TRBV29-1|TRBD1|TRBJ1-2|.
TGCAGCGTGGGGACAGGGGCCCTTGGCTACACCTTC
CSVGTGALGYTF
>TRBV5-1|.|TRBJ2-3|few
TGCGCCAGCCTGAGGGGGGGTAGCACAGATACGCAGTATTTT
CASLRGGSTDTQYF
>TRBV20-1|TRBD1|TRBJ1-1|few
TGCAGTGCTTACAGGGGGCGGGCTTTCTTT
CSAYRGRAFF
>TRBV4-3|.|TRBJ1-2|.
TGCGCCAGCAGCCAATCATGGAGGGATTATGGCTACACCTTC
CASSQSWRDYGYTF
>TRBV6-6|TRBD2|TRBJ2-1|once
TGTGCCTGTGAGGGAGGGAGCTCCTACAATGAGCAGTTCTTC
CACEGGSSYNEQFF
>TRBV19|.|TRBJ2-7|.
TGTGCCAGTAGTATAGCGGGAGAACGGGGCCGTTTGACCGAGCAGTACTTC
CASSIAGERGRLTEQYF
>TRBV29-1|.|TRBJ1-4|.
TGCAGCGTTTGTCGGGTTGGGTCGGATGAAAAACTGTTTTTT
CSVCRVGSDEKLFF
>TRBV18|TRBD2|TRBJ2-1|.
TGTGCCAGCTCACCTGTGCCGGGACTAGCGGGGGGCAGCTCCTACAATGAGCAGTTCTTC
CASSPVPGLAGGSSYNEQFF
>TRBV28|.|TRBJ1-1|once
TGTGCCAGCAGTCCATTATTCGGGTACACTGAAGCTTTCTTT
CASSPLFGYTEAFF
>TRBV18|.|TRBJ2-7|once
TGTGCCAGCTCACCCAGGGACATCGGGAACGAGCAGTACTTC
CASSPRDIGNEQYF
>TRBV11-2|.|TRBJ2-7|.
TGTGCCAGCAGCCGTTACTACGAGCAGTACTTC
CASSRYYEQYF
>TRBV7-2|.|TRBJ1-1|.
TGTGCCAGCAGTTGGGCAGGAACGAACACTGAAGCTTTCTTT
CASSWAGTNTEAFF
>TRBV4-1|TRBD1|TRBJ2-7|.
TGCGCCAGCAGCCAAACCCCGTGGGACAGGGACTACGAGCAGTACTTC
CASSQTPWDRDYEQYF
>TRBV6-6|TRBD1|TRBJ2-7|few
TGTGCCAGCACGGGACAGGGTGGGGACGAGCAGTACTTC
CASTGQGGDEQYF
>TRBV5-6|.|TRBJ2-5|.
TGTGCCAGCAGCTTGGAGGGTATTTGGGGGGACGGAGAGACCCAGTACTTC
CASSLEGIWGDGETQYF
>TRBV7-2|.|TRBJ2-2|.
TGTGCCAGCAGCGCCAACGGGGGGCGCGGCACCGGGGAGCTGTTTTTT
CASSANGGRGTGELFF
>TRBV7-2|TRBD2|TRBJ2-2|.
TGTGCCAGCAGCTTTAGCGGGGTCACCGGGGAGCTGTTTTTT
CASSFSGVTGELFF
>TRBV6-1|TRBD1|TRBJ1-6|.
TGTGCCAGCAGTGAAACCAGGGGGCTCAATTCACCCCTCCACTTT
CASSETRGLNSPLHF
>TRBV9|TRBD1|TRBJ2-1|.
TGTGCCAGCAGCGTATCTCTTGGGACAGGGAATCTCAATGAGCAGTTCTTC
CASSVSLGTGNLNEQFF
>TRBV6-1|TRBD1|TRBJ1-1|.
TGTGCCAGCAGTTTTACAGGGGGCGTCGACACTGAAGCTTTCTTT
CASSFTGGVDTEAFF
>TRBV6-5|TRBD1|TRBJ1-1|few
TGTGCCAGCAGCATACAGGGGGGTGCTGAAGCTTTCTTT
CASSIQGGAEAFF
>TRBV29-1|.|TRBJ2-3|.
TGCAGCGTTGAAGGAAGAGGGGGGGGAAGAGATACGCAGTATTTT
CSVEGRGGGRDTQYF
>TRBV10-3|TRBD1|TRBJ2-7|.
TGTGCCATCAGTAATGACAGGGATTCCTACGAGCAGTACTTC
CAISNDRDSYEQYF
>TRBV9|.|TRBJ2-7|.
TGTGCCAGCAGCGTAGCTCCGGGAGCAGGTTACGAGCAGTACTTC
CASSVAPGAGYEQYF
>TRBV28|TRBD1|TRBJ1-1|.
TGTGCCAGCAGTTTAGGGGACAGCCTTATGAACACTGAAGCTTTCTTT
CASSLGDSLMNTEAFF
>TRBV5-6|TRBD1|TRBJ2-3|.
TGTGCCAGCAGGTGGCTCCGGGACAGATTCACAGATACGCAGTATTTT
CASRWLRDRFTDTQYF
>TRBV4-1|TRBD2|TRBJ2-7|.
TGCGCCAGCAGCCAAGAGCTAGCGGGGTCCTACGAGCAGTACTTC
CASSQELAGSYEQYF
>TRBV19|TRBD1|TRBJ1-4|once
TGTGCCAGTAGGGACAGGGCAATAGATACAACTAATGAAAAACTGTTTTTT
CASRDRAIDTTNEKLFF
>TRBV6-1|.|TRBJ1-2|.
TGTGCCGGACGGAGGACAGCTAACTATGGCTACACCTTC
CAGRRTANYGYTF